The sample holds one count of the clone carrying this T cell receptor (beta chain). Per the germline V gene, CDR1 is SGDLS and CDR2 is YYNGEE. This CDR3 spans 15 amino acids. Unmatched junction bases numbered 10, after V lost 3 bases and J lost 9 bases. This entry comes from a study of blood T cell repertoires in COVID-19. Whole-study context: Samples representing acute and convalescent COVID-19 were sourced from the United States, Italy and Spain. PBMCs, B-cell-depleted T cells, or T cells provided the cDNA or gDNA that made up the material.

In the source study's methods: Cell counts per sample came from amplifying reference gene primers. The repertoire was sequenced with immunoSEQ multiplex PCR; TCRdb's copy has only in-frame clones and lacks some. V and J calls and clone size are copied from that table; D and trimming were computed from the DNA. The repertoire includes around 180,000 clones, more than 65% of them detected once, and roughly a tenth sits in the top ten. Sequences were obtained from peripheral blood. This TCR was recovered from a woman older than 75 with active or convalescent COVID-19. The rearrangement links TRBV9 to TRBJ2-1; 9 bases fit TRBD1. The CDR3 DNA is TGTGCCAGCAGCGCTGTTGGGACAGGGAGGACTGAGCAGTTCTTC. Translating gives CASSAVGTGRTEQFF. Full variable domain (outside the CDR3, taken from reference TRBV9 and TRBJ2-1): DSGVTQTPKHLITATGQRVTLRCSPRSGDLSVYWYQQSLDQGLQFLIQYYNGEERAKGNILERFSAQQFPDLHSELNLSSLELGDSALYFCASSAVGTGRTEQFFGPGTRLTVL.